A selection of T cell receptor beta chains follows, all from one sample in a study of blood T cell repertoires in COVID-19. Libraries were prepared by immunoSEQ multiplex PCR; TCRdb keeps only in-frame clonotypes and omits some of them. Among about 45,000 clones listed, about 85% were seen once. Sequencing used peripheral blood. Receptors originate from a woman older than 75 in a cohort sampled during active or convalescent COVID-19. CDR3s include the opening cysteine and the closing phenylalanine or tryptophan. D genes are given only for firm matches. Part of the rows lack a size; the others show once, few, many or a class for expanded clones.

TRBV12-5	TRBJ2-5	.	TRBD2	TGTGCTAGTGGTCCAAGCGGGGAAGAGACCCAGTACTTC	CASGPSGEETQYF
TRBV7-3	TRBJ2-3	.	.	TGTGCCAGCAGTCCCCTTGGGCAGAGCACAGATACGCAGTATTTT	CASSPLGQSTDTQYF
TRBV30	TRBJ2-3	.	TRBD2	TGTGCCTGGAGTCCGGGAGGGAGCACAGATACGCAGTATTTT	CAWSPGGSTDTQYF
TRBV5-1	TRBJ1-5	few	.	TGCGCCAGCAGCTTGGCCGGGGGGACTCAGCCCCAGCATTTT	CASSLAGGTQPQHF
TRBV5-1	TRBJ2-3	.	.	TGCGCCAGCAGCCGTTGGGCAGCTAGCACAGATACGCAGTATTTT	CASSRWAASTDTQYF
TRBV18	TRBJ1-3	.	.	TGTGCCAGCTCATACCGGGTGAACTCTGGAAACACCATATATTTT	CASSYRVNSGNTIYF
TRBV7-8	TRBJ2-1	.	TRBD1	TGTGCCAGCAGCTTAGCAGACAGGGAAGTGAACAATGAGCAGTTCTTC	CASSLADREVNNEQFF
TRBV23-1	TRBJ2-7	.	TRBD2	TGCGCCAGCCGTCCCAGCGGGGGAAACGAGCAGTACTTC	CASRPSGGNEQYF
TRBV6-5	TRBJ2-1	.	.	TGTGCCAGCAGTACCGAGGGCCTCTCCTACAATGAGCAGTTCTTC	CASSTEGLSYNEQFF
TRBV29-1	TRBJ2-1	.	.	TGCAGCGTTGAGTCTAGAGTCGGTGAGCAGTTCTTC	CSVESRVGEQFF
TRBV7-3	TRBJ2-1	.	.	TGTGCCAGCAGCTTAAATCAGGGGAGCTCCTACAATGAGCAGTTCTTC	CASSLNQGSSYNEQFF
TRBV18	TRBJ1-4	.	.	TGTGCCAGCTCCAATATCAGGGGAGAGGAAAAACTGTTTTTT	CASSNIRGEEKLFF
TRBV9	TRBJ2-1	once	.	TGTGCCAGCAGCGTAGGTCCAGGCGATGAGCAGTTCTTC	CASSVGPGDEQFF
TRBV3-1/TRBV3-2	TRBJ2-3	.	.	TGTGCCAGCAGCCAACAAACAGATACGCAGTATTTT	CASSQQTDTQYF
TRBV6-6	TRBJ1-5	.	.	TGTGCCAGCAGCAACGATAACTGGGCTCAGCCCCAGCATTTT	CASSNDNWAQPQHF
TRBV9	TRBJ2-1	.	TRBD2	TGTGCCAGCAGCGTATACACTAGCGGGAGTGAAAATGAGCAGTTCTTC	CASSVYTSGSENEQFF
TRBV2	TRBJ2-7	.	.	TGTGCCAGTACTTGGAGCAATGGCGAGCAGTACTTC	CASTWSNGEQYF
TRBV11-3	TRBJ2-5	.	TRBD2	TGTGCCAGCAGCTTCAGCGGGACGAAGACCCAGTACTTC	CASSFSGTKTQYF
TRBV7-2	TRBJ1-3	.	.	TGTGCCAGCAGCTTACAACAGGGAGGGAGCGGAAACACCATATATTTT	CASSLQQGGSGNTIYF
TRBV9	TRBJ2-3	once	.	TGTGCCAGCAGCGTAGCGGGGGTCGCAGATACGCAGTATTTT	CASSVAGVADTQYF
TRBV7-2	TRBJ2-7	.	.	TGTGCCAGCAGCCCACCCGGGCTAGCAAACGAGCAGTACTTC	CASSPPGLANEQYF
TRBV6-2/TRBV6-3	TRBJ2-5	.	.	TGTGCCAGCAGTCCACGGGAGACCCAGTACTTC	CASSPRETQYF
TRBV12-3/TRBV12-4	TRBJ2-1	.	TRBD2	TGTGCCGGGACTAGCGGGAGCTACAATGAGCAGTTCTTC	CAGTSGSYNEQFF
TRBV11-2	TRBJ1-1	.	.	TGTGCCAGCAGCGGACAGTCTGCAGCTTTCTTT	CASSGQSAAFF
TRBV2	TRBJ1-2	once	TRBD1	TGTGCCAGCAGTGCCGGACAGGGCTATTTAAGGGGCTACACCTTC	CASSAGQGYLRGYTF
TRBV9	TRBJ2-1	.	TRBD2	TGTGCCAGCAGCGTAATGGGACTAGCGGGAGGGCCGGGGAATGAGCAGTTCTTC	CASSVMGLAGGPGNEQFF
TRBV6-1	TRBJ1-2	once	TRBD1	TGTGCCAGCAGTGATCCAGGGGGCGCGAGGTATGGCTACACCTTC	CASSDPGGARYGYTF
TRBV28	TRBJ1-4	.	TRBD1	TGTGCCAGCAGTGCTGACAGGGGGCGGAGTGAAAAACTGTTTTTT	CASSADRGRSEKLFF
TRBV19	TRBJ2-1	once	TRBD1	TGTGCCAGTAGTCTCAGGGACAGTAGTAATGAGCAGTTCTTC	CASSLRDSSNEQFF
TRBV27	TRBJ2-1	.	TRBD2	TGTGCCAGCAGTTTTAGCGGGAGTAACTACAATGAGCAGTTCTTC	CASSFSGSNYNEQFF
TRBV27	TRBJ1-1	.	.	TGTGCCAGCAGTCTGGGGACAATGAACACTGAAGCTTTCTTT	CASSLGTMNTEAFF
TRBV7-9	TRBJ2-5	.	TRBD2	TGTGCCAGCAGCTTATCTAGCGGGGACTTC	CASSLSSGDF
TRBV5-5	TRBJ1-1	.	.	TGTGCCAGCAGTCTCAGTCCCGATACTGAAGCTTTCTTT	CASSLSPDTEAFF
TRBV7-9	TRBJ1-3	few	.	TGTGCCAGCAGCTTGCCTTTCAGGGCGTCTGGAAACACCATATATTTT	CASSLPFRASGNTIYF
TRBV3-1/TRBV3-2	TRBJ2-5	once	.	TGTGCCAGCAGCCAAGATCGGACCCGGGATCCTCAAGAGACCCAGTACTTC	CASSQDRTRDPQETQYF
TRBV27	TRBJ1-1	.	.	TGTGCCAGCAGTAGATACGGGGGGAACACTGAAGCTTTCTTT	CASSRYGGNTEAFF
TRBV7-9	TRBJ1-2	.	TRBD1	TGTGCCAGCAGCCGGGACAGCTATGGCTACACCTTC	CASSRDSYGYTF
TRBV6-4	TRBJ2-1	.	.	TGTGCCACCGCGCCGGGACTGAACTACAATGAGCAGTTCTTC	CATAPGLNYNEQFF
TRBV18	TRBJ1-3	once	.	TGTGCCAGCTCACCGTACAGGGTTCGTTTTGGAAACACCATATATTTT	CASSPYRVRFGNTIYF
TRBV3-1/TRBV3-2	TRBJ1-1	.	.	TGTGCCAGCAGCCAAGAATCGAGCTTCACTGAAGCTTTCTTT	CASSQESSFTEAFF
TRBV2	TRBJ1-1	few	.	TGTGCCAGCAGTGAGTCCGAGGAAGCTTTCTTT	CASSESEEAFF
TRBV7-2	TRBJ1-2	few	.	TGTGCCAGCAGCTCAGGTACCTATGGCTACACCTTC	CASSSGTYGYTF
TRBV29-1	TRBJ1-2	.	TRBD1	TGCAGCGTTGAATACAGGGGATCTTATGGCTACACCTTC	CSVEYRGSYGYTF
TRBV4-1	TRBJ2-7	.	TRBD2	TGCGCCAGCAGCCAAGTTGGCGGGGGTGGGGACGAGCAGTACTTC	CASSQVGGGGDEQYF
TRBV29-1	TRBJ2-1	.	TRBD2	TGCAGCACCCGGGGGGTGACCTCCTACAATGAGCAGTTCTTC	CSTRGVTSYNEQFF
TRBV7-3	TRBJ1-1	.	.	TGTGCCAGCAGCTTAAGCAGGAACACTGAAGCTTTCTTT	CASSLSRNTEAFF